A selection of T cell receptor beta chains follows, all from one sample in a study of T-cell memory formation after mild COVID-19. TCRdb re-called the 5' RACE reads through MiXCR, storing one row per CDR3 protein. The sample contains around 250,000 distinct CDR3 sequences, under 20% of which appear only once. Sequencing was carried out using PBMCs or a T cell subset sorted from them (not recorded which). These receptors were obtained from a man aged 18 to 29 who had mild COVID-19 (a few samples of this study predate the infection). Cell type and time point are not known. Both conserved end residues are part of each CDR3. D genes are given only for firm matches. Not all rows give a size; the values are once, few, many and, for expanded clones, a class.

>TRBJ1-3|.|TRBV15|.
TGTGCCACCAGCAGGGATCAGCGGCGGCCTGGAAACACCATATATTTT
CATSRDQRRPGNTIYF
>TRBJ2-7|.|TRBV6-5|many
TGTGCCAGCAGCCCCCGCCAAACAGGGTTAGACTACGAGCAGTACTTC
CASSPRQTGLDYEQYF
>TRBJ2-1|TRBD2|TRBV19|once
TGTGCCAGTAGTATAGGTTTGGGACTAGCGGAGTACAATGAGCAGTTCTTC
CASSIGLGLAEYNEQFF
>TRBJ2-3|.|TRBV7-2|.
TGTGCCAGCAGCTACCCCGGTGCCCGCACAGATACGCAGTATTTT
CASSYPGARTDTQYF
>TRBJ2-5|.|TRBV12-5|.
TGTGCTAGTGGTTTCGGGACCACACAAGAGACCCAGTACTTC
CASGFGTTQETQYF
>TRBJ1-6|.|TRBV7-9|many
TGTGCCAGCAGCCGGGGTTCGGCAGATAATTCACCCCTCCACTTT
CASSRGSADNSPLHF
>TRBJ1-5|TRBD1|TRBV9|few
TGTGCCAGCAGCGTAGGGACAGGGGGCTATCAGCCCCAGCATTTT
CASSVGTGGYQPQHF
>TRBJ2-3|TRBD1|TRBV2|.
TGTGCCACGAAGTTAGGACAGGGACCTCGCACAGATACGCAGTATTTT
CATKLGQGPRTDTQYF
>TRBJ1-3|.|TRBV28|.
TGTGCCAGCAGTTTAGAGTACAGGGAAGGAGCCATATATTTT
CASSLEYREGAIYF
>TRBJ2-1|TRBD2|TRBV7-2|.
TGTGCCAGCAGCTCCCGGATTACTAGCGGGGGGGGCCACAATGAGCAGTTCTTC
CASSSRITSGGGHNEQFF
>TRBJ1-4|TRBD1|TRBV9|few
TGTGCCAGCAGCGTAGGAGCGTCTTTAGACGAGGGGGCGCGAGAAAAACTGTTTTTT
CASSVGASLDEGAREKLFF
>TRBJ2-4|.|TRBV25-1|few
TGTGCCAGCAGTGAATTAGGGGGGCCGAGGGACTTC
CASSELGGPRDF
>TRBJ2-1|.|TRBV2|.
TGTGCCAGCGCTGGGGGTGAGCAGTTCTTC
CASAGGEQFF
>TRBJ2-2|.|TRBV9|.
TGTGCCAGCAGCGTAGACAGAGACACCGGGGAGCTGTTTTTT
CASSVDRDTGELFF
>TRBJ2-3|.|TRBV20-1|.
TGCAGTGCGACGGGGGTCCAGGCAGATACGCAGTATTTT
CSATGVQADTQYF
>TRBJ2-7|.|TRBV10-1|few
TGCGCCAGCAGTGAGGACAGGTTTCAGGACGAGCAGTACTTC
CASSEDRFQDEQYF
>TRBJ1-1|.|TRBV7-2|few
TGTGCCAGCAGCCTGGGACCCAAGAACACTGAAGCTTTCTTT
CASSLGPKNTEAFF
>TRBJ1-3|.|TRBV4-1|.
TGCGCCAGCAGCCGAGGGGGGATAATCCTCTCTGGAAACACCATATATTTT
CASSRGGIILSGNTIYF
>TRBJ2-5|.|TRBV5-8|.
TGTGCCAGCAGCTTGGTGAGGTTAAAAGAGACCCAGTACTTC
CASSLVRLKETQYF
>TRBJ1-2|.|TRBV21-1|few
TGTGCCAGCAGCAAAGGTACCCCGGGGACTAACTATGGCTACACCTTC
CASSKGTPGTNYGYTF
>TRBJ2-3|.|TRBV5-1|many
TGCGCCAGCAGCAAACTCACAGATACGCAGTATTTT
CASSKLTDTQYF
>TRBJ1-1|.|TRBV20-1|.
TGCAGTGCTAGTCTGGTTGCGGGCACTGAAGCTTTCTTT
CSASLVAGTEAFF
>TRBJ1-1|.|TRBV4-3|.
TGCGCCAGCAGACCCCACCCACAGGGCTCCGGTGAAGCTTTCTTT
CASRPHPQGSGEAFF
>TRBJ1-6|TRBD1|TRBV5-1|few
TGCGCCAGCAGCTTGGAGGGACAGGGAAGCTCCTATAATTCACCCCTCCACTTT
CASSLEGQGSSYNSPLHF
>TRBJ2-7|.|TRBV4-3|.
TGCGCCAGCAGCCAAGGGCTTGGGGAGTCCTACGAGCAGTACTTC
CASSQGLGESYEQYF
>TRBJ2-5|TRBD2|TRBV4-3|few
TGCGCCAGCAGCCAATACCTAGCGGGGGCGCAAGAGACCCAGTACTTC
CASSQYLAGAQETQYF
>TRBJ2-1|TRBD2|TRBV24-1|many
TGTGCCACCAGTGATTTAGGGACTAGCAATGAGCAGTTCTTC
CATSDLGTSNEQFF
>TRBJ1-1|.|TRBV4-2|.
TGTGCCAGCAGCCAAGACGGTCGACAGAACACTGAAGCTTTCTTT
CASSQDGRQNTEAFF
>TRBJ2-7|TRBD1|TRBV4-3|few
TGCGCCAGCAGCCAAATTCGGGACAGGCGCTACGAGCAGTACTTC
CASSQIRDRRYEQYF
>TRBJ1-1|.|TRBV13|few
TGTGCCAGCAGCCCGGGTTGGGGAGCCTTCTTT
CASSPGWGAFF
>TRBJ2-2|.|TRBV29-1|.
TGCAGCGTCGTGTCAGCGGGCCCCGGGGAGCTGTTTTTT
CSVVSAGPGELFF
>TRBJ2-1|.|TRBV28|few
TGTGCCAGCAGTACGTTAGGAGCAGGGAGCAATGAGCAGTTCTTC
CASSTLGAGSNEQFF
>TRBJ1-5|.|TRBV3-1|few
TGTGCCAGCAGCCTAGGGACACGGGATCAGCCCCAGCATTTT
CASSLGTRDQPQHF
>TRBJ1-5|.|TRBV12-5|.
TGTGCTAGTGGTTTGGGACAGGTGGCAAATCAGCCCCAGCATTTT
CASGLGQVANQPQHF
>TRBJ2-1|TRBD2|TRBV7-7|.
TGTGCTAGCAGCTTCAGACTAGCGGGGTTTGAGCAGTTCTTC
CASSFRLAGFEQFF
>TRBJ1-2|.|TRBV27|few
TGTGCCAGCAGTTCCCGCGCTCTCGGAGGCTATGGCTACACCTTC
CASSSRALGGYGYTF
>TRBJ1-1|.|TRBV20-1|.
TGCAGTGCTCCACGACAGGTGAACACTGAAGCTTTCTTT
CSAPRQVNTEAFF
>TRBJ2-7|TRBD1|TRBV6-2/TRBV6-3|.
TGTGCCAGCAGTTACAATCGATACGGGACAGGCCACTACGAGCAGTACTTC
CASSYNRYGTGHYEQYF
>TRBJ2-2|.|TRBV9|few
TGTGCCAGCAGCGTAGACAGTACGAACACCGGGGAGCTGTTTTTT
CASSVDSTNTGELFF
>TRBJ1-1|.|TRBV4-1|few
TGCGCCAGCAGCCAAAGAAGGGTGAACACTGAAGCTTTCTTT
CASSQRRVNTEAFF
>TRBJ2-1|.|TRBV7-9|many
TGTGCCAGCAGCTTAATGGCCAGCTCCTACAATGAGCAGTTCTTC
CASSLMASSYNEQFF
>TRBJ1-5|.|TRBV12-3/TRBV12-4|few
TGTGCCAGCAGTGACGTACAGAGCAATCAGCCCCAGCATTTT
CASSDVQSNQPQHF
>TRBJ1-1|TRBD1|TRBV3-1|.
TGTGCCAGCAGCCACCTAAGGGGGCCTGAAGCTTTCTTT
CASSHLRGPEAFF